This T cell receptor (beta chain) was obtained from a study of cytomegalovirus exposure and HLA in healthy donors. Overall study: Of 300 to 500 genotyped donors, roughly 80% grouped in the Caucasian-associated ancestry cluster.

Use of 60 Vbeta and 13 Jbeta primers characterized the PCR. Original data processing: Later, 80 million or so unique TCR beta chains were counted in an analysis, and 10 million to 12 million of them were shared. Some clones are missing from TCRdb's copy, which holds only in-frame ones; the method was immunoSEQ multiplex PCR. V and J calls and clone size are as listed in that table; D and trimming were resolved from the DNA. The table records about 120,000 clones, around 75% of them present only once. With regard to this clone: The target antigen is unknown.

The study's findings and limits: Judged likely to be a sequencing artifact was a cluster of highly shared sequence variants. The authors reported that TCR beta sequences could predict HLA-A and HLA-B alleles. These predictions were accurate for most subjects in the first cohort.

The trim removed 0 bases at V and 6 bases at J, leaving 11 bases unmatched. CDR1 and CDR2 from the germline V gene are SGHTA and FQGNSA. CDR3 length: 17 residues. The sequence derives from a man aged 25 to 40 in good health and CMV-seronegative. The sample taken for sequencing was PBMCs. V usage is TRBV7-2 and J usage is TRBJ2-3; 8 nucleotides agree with TRBD1. The CDR3 loop reads CASSLAVSGGWKDTQYF. CDR3 nucleotide sequence: TGTGCCAGCAGCTTAGCGGTATCAGGGGGCTGGAAGGATACGCAGTATTTT.